This TCR beta chain is drawn from a study of cytomegalovirus exposure and HLA in healthy donors. Looking at the study overall: Unique TCRs from HLA-typed donors, approximately 80 million of them, were held in an early data release.

Study results and caveats: Specificity of three CMV-associated chains for CMV antigens was verified in vitro. Upon later analysis, TCR association rates were observed to vary by HLA locus, being highest for DRB1 and lowest for HLA-C.

PCR used 60 Vbeta primers and 13 Jbeta primers. Measured with immunoSEQ multiplex PCR; TCRdb has only the in-frame clones, and not every one. This sample yields 150,000 to 200,000 clones, of which 60% to 80% are seen a single time; around 1.5% belongs to the top ten. Comment on this clone: Antigen specificity is unknown.

The CDR3 extends over 15 amino acids. Germline-derived CDR1 and CDR2 are SGHAT and FQNNGV. V lost 8 bases and J lost 0, with 13 bases in between. The chain couples TRBV11-2 to TRBJ2-2; D may be TRBD1 (6 bases). The sequence derives from a woman aged 30 to 39 in good health and CMV-seronegative. Input material: PBMCs. The CDR3 protein is CASLIQGSNTGELFF. The DNA of the CDR3 is TGTGCCAGCTTAATACAGGGATCGAACACCGGGGAGCTGTTTTTT.